This TCR beta chain was captured by sequencing in a study of beta chain features in type 1 diabetes. Study-level results: Shorter templates may be favored by PCR, equally so in patients and controls. A moderate, significant TCRB CDR3 shortening appeared in type 1 diabetes across four CD4+ subsets.

Expressed TCRB transcripts were sequenced after all isolated RNA was converted to cDNA. Profiled with immunoSEQ multiplex PCR; TCRdb holds only in-frame clones, not every one. The sample includes 200,000 to 300,000 clones, 20% seen only once; the top ten take around 0.03%. Researchers reported sorting CD4+ naive, central memory, regulatory and stem cell-like memory cells via CD45RO/CCR7/CD25/CD127/CD95/CD27. The CDR3 spans 14 residues. The V end lost 5 bases, the J end lost 4 bases, and 14 bases lay between the germline ends. CDR1 and CDR2 from the germline V gene are SGHAT and FQDESV (reference sequence). There are a few counts of this clone. Its antigen is currently unknown.

The V gene is TRBV11-1, the J gene TRBJ1-2, with D tentatively TRBD1 (6 bases). Sequencing used naive CD4+ T cells from blood. This sequence was found in a woman in her forties with type 1 diabetes. The CDR3 DNA sequence: TGTGCCAGCAGCCTTACAGGGTTGGGCTATGGCTACACCTTC. Its protein product is CASSLTGLGYGYTF. Filled out from reference TRBV11-1 and TRBJ1-2, the complete variable domain reads EAEVAQSPRYKITEKSQAVAFWCDPISGHATLYWYRQILGQGPELLVQFQDESVVDDSQLPKDRFSAERLKGVDSTLKIQPAELGDSAMYLCASSLTGLGYGYTFGSGTRLTVV.